This paragraph covers one TCR beta chain sequence. This clonotype has a handful of counts. Its binding antigen is unknown. Base qualities are not at hand, and no much larger clone is one base apart. Amplification of TCR beta CDR3 regions was carried out from RNA transcripts. The first round of RT-PCR for the TCR CDR3 was performed with the HTBI primer set and the Qiagen OneStep RT-PCR kit. The libraries were constructed in a second round of multiplex PCR and then size-selected and purified. The libraries were sequenced on an Illumina HiSeq2000 using paired-end 100 bp reads. The authors processed their data as follows. SOAPnuke was used to process the raw data, with reads discarded if the reads contained adapters or uncalled bases, had a mean Phred below 15, or lacked an exact constant-primer or identifier match. COPE v1.2.5 was used to merge the high-quality paired reads, and each unique nucleotide sequence was defined as a clonotype. MiTCR v1.1 was used to align clonotypes to the IMGT TRBV, TRBD and TRBJ reference segments. The analysis was restricted to V-J combinations with a frequency above 0.0001, which together covered 99.2% of the repertoires. A TCS score was defined as the ratio of F50 (clonal expansion) to E x V (chaos), with BLOSUM62-based TCRdist applied between CDR3 peptides within each V-J. Welch's t-statistics and random forest reduced approximately 520 V-J features to fewer than 15, which were used in a naive Bayes classifier (R e1071). TCRdb reprocessing: public reads trimmed at Q25 with fastp, clones called with MiXCR, in-frame beta chains kept. Rows merge per CDR3 protein into single entries with the most common DNA and genes. These V and J calls originate from TCRdb's pipeline instead of the authors' own analysis. This sample holds a few hundred thousand distinct CDR3 sequences; around 14% were observed only once. Clones ranked in the top ten supply roughly an eighth of the sample.

This entry belongs to a study of T cells in Graves' hyperthyroidism and ophthalmopathy (dated by TCRdb to about 2019). Study-wide context: Peripheral blood samples were taken at initial diagnosis, before any treatment was given. TCR V-J signatures able to tell the groups apart were searched for in a discovery cohort of more than 90 patients, of whom 43 had Graves' ophthalmopathy and roughly 57 had stable Graves' hyperthyroidism. Prospective prediction of ophthalmopathy was tested in an independent validation cohort of 18 to 20 hyperthyroidism patients and 15 to 17 patients who later progressed to ophthalmopathy. The 100 discovery patients were divided at random into training and test sets in a 7:3 ratio. In addition, the study compared T-cell repertoires in thyroid tissue and in blood from roughly 6 Graves' hyperthyroidism patients. After blood sampling, hyperthyroidism patients were treated with methimazole at a starting dose of 30 mg daily, and ophthalmopathy patients were treated with high-dose intravenous methylprednisolone. According to the paper, TCR Vbeta CDR3 sequencing was carried out on about 140 peripheral blood samples, which came from some 41 ophthalmopathy, approximately 72 hyperthyroidism and roughly 17 progressor patients. Here is what the overall study found, with its caveats: Ophthalmopathy was separated from stable hyperthyroidism by a 13 V-J signature model, with around 90% sensitivity and just over 81% specificity obtained in cross-validation and 80%/75% obtained in testing. In validation, the model predicted progression to ophthalmopathy a median of about 5.9 months before onset, with over 55% sensitivity and 72.22% specificity. Sample size was not statistically predetermined, and blinding of investigators to group allocation was not performed. Most expanded thyroid clonotypes (frequency above 0.001) were also found in blood, which suggests that blood repertoires may mirror thyroid immune responses.

Stable Graves' hyperthyroidism was defined as no progression to ophthalmopathy during 18 months of follow-up. Hyperthyroidism patients were newly diagnosed, with disease duration under 2 months, and aged 18 to 65 years. Patients with uncontrolled infections, other autoimmune diseases, pregnancy or lactation were excluded. Diagnoses relied on clinical symptoms, serum thyroxine and TRAb, thyroid ultrasound and orbital computed tomography. Ficoll-Paque density gradient centrifugation was used to isolate PBMCs from 8 to 10 ml of fresh peripheral blood. Total RNA was extracted using Trizol reagent, and RNA quality was assessed on an Agilent 2100 Bioanalyzer. Between the V and J ends, shortened by 2 bases and 3 bases respectively, the junction contains 11 bases. The germline V gene (reference sequence) specifies MNHEY as CDR1 and SMNVEV as CDR2. Including the terminal cysteine and phenylalanine, the CDR3 comprises 14 residues. Solely the CDR3 DNA is kept, with 42 bases framed from the first base.

The V and J segments used are TRBV27 and TRBJ2-7, with a weak D call of TRBD2 (6 bases match). The receptor was isolated from a woman between 18 and 30 years old with Graves' hyperthyroidism. The specimen was blood. The CDR3 amino acid sequence is: CASSLLQDYYEQYF. The DNA sequence reads TGTGCCAGCAGTTTACTACAGGACTACTACGAGCAGTACTTC.